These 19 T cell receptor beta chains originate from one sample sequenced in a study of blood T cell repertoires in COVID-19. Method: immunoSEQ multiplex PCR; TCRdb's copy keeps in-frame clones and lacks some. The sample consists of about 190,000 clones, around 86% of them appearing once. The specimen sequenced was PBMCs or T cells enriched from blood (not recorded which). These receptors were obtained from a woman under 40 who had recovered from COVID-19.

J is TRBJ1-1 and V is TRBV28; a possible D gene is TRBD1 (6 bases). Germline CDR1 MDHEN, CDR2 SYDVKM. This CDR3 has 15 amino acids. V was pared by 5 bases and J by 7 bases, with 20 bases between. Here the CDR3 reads CASSGSVGASFEAFF. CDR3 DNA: TGTGCCAGCAGTGGCTCTGTGGGGGCTTCGTTTGAAGCTTTCTTT. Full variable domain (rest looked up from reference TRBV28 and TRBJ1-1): DVKVTQSSRYLVKRTGEKVFLECVQDMDHENMFWYRQDPGLGLRLIYFSYDVKMKEKGDIPEGYSVSREKKERFSLILESASTNQTSMYLCASSGSVGASFEAFFGQGTRLTVV.

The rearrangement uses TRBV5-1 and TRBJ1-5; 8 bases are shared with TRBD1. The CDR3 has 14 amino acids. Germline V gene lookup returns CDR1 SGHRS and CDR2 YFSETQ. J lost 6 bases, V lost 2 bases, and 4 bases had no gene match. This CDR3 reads CASSLQGVRQPQHF. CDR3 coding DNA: TGCGCCAGCAGCTTACAGGGGGTGCGTCAGCCCCAGCATTTT.

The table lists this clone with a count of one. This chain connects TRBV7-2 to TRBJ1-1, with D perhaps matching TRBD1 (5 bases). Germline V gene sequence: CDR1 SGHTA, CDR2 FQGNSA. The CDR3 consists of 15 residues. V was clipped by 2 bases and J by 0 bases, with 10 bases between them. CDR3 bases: TGTGCCAGCAGCTTATGGGACTCCTTGAACACTGAAGCTTTCTTT. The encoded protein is CASSLWDSLNTEAFF.

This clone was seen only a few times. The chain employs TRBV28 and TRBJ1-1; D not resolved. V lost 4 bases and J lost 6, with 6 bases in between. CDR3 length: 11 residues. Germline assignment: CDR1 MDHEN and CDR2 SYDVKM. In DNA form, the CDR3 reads TGTGCCAGCAGTTCCTTCCCTGAAGCTTTCTTT. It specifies CASSSFPEAFF.

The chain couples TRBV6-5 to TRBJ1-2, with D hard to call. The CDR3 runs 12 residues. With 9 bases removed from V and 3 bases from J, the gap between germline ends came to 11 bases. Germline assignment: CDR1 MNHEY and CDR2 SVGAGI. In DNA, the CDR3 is TGTGCCAGTGGGAGGAGGGACTATGGCTACACCTTC. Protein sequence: CASGRRDYGYTF.

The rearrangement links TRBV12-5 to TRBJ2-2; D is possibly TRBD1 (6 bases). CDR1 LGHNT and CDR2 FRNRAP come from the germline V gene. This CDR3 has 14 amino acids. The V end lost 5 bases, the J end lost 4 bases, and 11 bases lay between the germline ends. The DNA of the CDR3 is TGTGCTAGTGGTGTGGACAGCCCCACCGGGGAGCTGTTTTTT. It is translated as CASGVDSPTGELFF.

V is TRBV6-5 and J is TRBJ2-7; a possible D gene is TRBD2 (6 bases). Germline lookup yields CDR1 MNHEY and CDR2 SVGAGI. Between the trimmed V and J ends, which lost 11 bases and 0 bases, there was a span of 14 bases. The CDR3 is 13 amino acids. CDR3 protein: CASRREYSYEQYF. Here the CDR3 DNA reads TGTGCCTCGAGACGGGAGTACTCCTACGAGCAGTACTTC.

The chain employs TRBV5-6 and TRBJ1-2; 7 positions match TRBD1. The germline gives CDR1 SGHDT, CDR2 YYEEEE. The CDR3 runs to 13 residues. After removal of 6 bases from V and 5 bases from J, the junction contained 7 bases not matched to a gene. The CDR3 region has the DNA TGTGCCAGCACAATCGGACAGGTTTATGGCTACACCTTC. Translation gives CASTIGQVYGYTF.

CDR3 in amino acids: CASSVDRGRSYEQYF. The CDR3 DNA follows: TGTGCCAGCAGCGTAGACAGGGGGAGATCCTACGAGCAGTACTTC. This chain links TRBV2 with TRBJ2-7, with 9 bases lining up with TRBD1. CDR1 and CDR2 from the germline V gene are SNHLY and FYNNEI. The CDR3 consists of 15 residues. V was clipped by 6 bases and J by 1 base; unmatched bases: 7.

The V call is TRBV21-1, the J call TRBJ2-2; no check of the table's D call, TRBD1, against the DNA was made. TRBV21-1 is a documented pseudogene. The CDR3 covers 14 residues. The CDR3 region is CASSGQVNTGELFF. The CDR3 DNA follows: TGTGCCAGCAGCGGTCAGGTTAACACCGGGGAGCTGTTTTTT.

The DNA of the CDR3 is TGTGCCACCCGCGTGGCAGCGGGAGGCCCTTTCGGACGACCGACCGGGGAGCTGTTTTTT. Its translation: CATRVAAGGPFGRPTGELFF. The rearrangement links TRBV19 to TRBJ2-2; the match to TRBD2 covers 9 bases. This CDR3 is built from 20 residues. V lost 10 bases and J lost 5; bases outside the gene matches: 26. Germline-derived CDR1 and CDR2 are LNHDA and SQIVND (reference sequence).

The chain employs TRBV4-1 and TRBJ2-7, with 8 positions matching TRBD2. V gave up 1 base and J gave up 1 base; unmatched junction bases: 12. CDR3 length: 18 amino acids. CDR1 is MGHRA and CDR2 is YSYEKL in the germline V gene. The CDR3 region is CASSQAKILAGGSYEQYF. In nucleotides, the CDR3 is TGCGCCAGCAGCCAAGCCAAAATTCTCGCGGGAGGTTCCTACGAGCAGTACTTC.

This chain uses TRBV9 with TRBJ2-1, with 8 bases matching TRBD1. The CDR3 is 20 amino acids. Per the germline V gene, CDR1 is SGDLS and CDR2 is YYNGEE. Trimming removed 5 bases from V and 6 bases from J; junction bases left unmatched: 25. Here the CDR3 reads CASRPITGQADAGGLNEQFF. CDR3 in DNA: TGTGCCAGCAGACCGATAACGGGACAGGCTGATGCAGGAGGGCTCAATGAGCAGTTCTTC.

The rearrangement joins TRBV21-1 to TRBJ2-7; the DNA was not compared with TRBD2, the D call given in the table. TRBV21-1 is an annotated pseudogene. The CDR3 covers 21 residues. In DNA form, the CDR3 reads TGTGCCAGCAGCCTGACAGGGGACGTAGCGGGAGGTGACCCCACAGGCGACGAGCAGTACTTC. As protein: CASSLTGDVAGGDPTGDEQYF.

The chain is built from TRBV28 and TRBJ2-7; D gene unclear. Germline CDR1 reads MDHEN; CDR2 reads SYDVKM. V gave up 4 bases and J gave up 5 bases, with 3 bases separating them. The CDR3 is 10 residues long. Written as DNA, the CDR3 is TGTGCCAGCAGTTCCAACGAGCAGTACTTC. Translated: CASSSNEQYF.

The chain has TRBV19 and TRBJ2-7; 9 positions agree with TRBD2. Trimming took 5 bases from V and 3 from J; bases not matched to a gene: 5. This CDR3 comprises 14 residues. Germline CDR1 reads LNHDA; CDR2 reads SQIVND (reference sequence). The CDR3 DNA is TGTGCCAGTAGTCGGCCTAGCGGGAACTACGAGCAGTACTTC. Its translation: CASSRPSGNYEQYF.

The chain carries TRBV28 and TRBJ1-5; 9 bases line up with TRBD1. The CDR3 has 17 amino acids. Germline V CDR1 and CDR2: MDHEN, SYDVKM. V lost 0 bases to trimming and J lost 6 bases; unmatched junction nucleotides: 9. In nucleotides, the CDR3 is TGTGCCAGCAGTTTATGGCCGGGACAGGGAAAAACTCAGCCCCAGCATTTT. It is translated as CASSLWPGQGKTQPQHF. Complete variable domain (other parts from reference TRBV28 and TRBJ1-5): DVKVTQSSRYLVKRTGEKVFLECVQDMDHENMFWYRQDPGLGLRLIYFSYDVKMKEKGDIPEGYSVSREKKERFSLILESASTNQTSMYLCASSLWPGQGKTQPQHFGDGTRLSIL.

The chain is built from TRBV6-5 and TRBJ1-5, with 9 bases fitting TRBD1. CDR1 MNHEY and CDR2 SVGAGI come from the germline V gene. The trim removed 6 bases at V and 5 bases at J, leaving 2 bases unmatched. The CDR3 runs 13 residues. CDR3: CASRQGADQPQHF. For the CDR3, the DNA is TGTGCCAGCAGACAGGGGGCAGATCAGCCCCAGCATTTT.

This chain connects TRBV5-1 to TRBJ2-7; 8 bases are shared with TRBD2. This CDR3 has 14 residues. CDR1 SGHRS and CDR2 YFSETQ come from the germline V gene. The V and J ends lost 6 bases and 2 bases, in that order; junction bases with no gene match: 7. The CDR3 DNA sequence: TGCGCCAGCACCCCAGCGGGAGACCCCTACGAGCAGTACTTC. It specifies CASTPAGDPYEQYF.